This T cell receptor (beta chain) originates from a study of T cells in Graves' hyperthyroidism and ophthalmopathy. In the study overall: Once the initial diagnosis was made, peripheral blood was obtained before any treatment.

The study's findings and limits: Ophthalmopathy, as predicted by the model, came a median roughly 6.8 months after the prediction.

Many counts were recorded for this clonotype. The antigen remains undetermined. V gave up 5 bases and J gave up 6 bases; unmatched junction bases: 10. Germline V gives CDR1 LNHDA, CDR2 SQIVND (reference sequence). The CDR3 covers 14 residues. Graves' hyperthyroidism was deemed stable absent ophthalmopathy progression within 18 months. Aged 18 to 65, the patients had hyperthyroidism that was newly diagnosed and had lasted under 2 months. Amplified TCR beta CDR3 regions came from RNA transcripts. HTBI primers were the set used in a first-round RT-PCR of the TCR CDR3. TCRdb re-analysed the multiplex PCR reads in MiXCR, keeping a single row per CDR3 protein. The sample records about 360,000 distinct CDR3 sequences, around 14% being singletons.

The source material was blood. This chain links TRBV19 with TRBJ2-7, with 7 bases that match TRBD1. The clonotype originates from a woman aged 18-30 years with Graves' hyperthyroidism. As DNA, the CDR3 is TGTGCCAGTAGTCTGCCCGGGGACAGTGGCGAGCAGTACTTC. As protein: CASSLPGDSGEQYF.